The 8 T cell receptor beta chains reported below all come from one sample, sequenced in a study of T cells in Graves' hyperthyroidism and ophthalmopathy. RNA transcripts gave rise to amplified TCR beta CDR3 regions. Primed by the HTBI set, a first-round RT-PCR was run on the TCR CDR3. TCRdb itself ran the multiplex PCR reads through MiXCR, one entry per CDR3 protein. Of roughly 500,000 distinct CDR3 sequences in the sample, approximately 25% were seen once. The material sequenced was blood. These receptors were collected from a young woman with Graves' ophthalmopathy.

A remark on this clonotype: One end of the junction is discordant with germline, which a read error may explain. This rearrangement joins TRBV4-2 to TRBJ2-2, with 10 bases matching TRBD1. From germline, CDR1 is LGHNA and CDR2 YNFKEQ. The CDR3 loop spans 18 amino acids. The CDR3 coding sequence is TGTGCCAGCAGCAAGAAGACCTACGGGACAGGGGTTACCGGGGAGCTGGTTTTT. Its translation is CASSKKTYGTGVTGELVF.

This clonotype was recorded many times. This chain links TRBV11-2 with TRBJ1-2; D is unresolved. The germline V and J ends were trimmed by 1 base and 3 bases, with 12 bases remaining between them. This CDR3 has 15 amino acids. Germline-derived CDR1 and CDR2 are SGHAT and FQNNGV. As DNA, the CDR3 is TGTGCCAGCAGCTTAGTCTATGGCGGGGACTATGGCTACACCTTC. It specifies CASSLVYGGDYGYTF.

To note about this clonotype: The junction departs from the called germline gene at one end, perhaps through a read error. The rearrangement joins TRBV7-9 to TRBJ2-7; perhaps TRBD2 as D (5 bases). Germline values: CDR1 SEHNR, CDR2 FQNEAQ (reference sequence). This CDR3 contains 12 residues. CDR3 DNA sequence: TGTGCCAGCAGCGTCACTAGTTACGATCAGTACTTC. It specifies CASSVTSYDQYF.

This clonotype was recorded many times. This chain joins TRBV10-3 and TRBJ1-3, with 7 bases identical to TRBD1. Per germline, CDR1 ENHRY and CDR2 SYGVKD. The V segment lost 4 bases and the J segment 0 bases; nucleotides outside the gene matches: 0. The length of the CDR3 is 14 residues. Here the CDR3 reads CAISGTGSGNTIYF. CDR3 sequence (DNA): TGTGCCATCAGTGGGACAGGCTCTGGAAACACCATATATTTT.

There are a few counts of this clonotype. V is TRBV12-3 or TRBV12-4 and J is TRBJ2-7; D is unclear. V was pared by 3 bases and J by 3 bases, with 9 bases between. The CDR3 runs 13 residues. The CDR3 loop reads CASSFRLDYEQYF. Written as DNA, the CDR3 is TGTGCCAGCAGTTTCCGCCTGGACTACGAGCAGTACTTC.

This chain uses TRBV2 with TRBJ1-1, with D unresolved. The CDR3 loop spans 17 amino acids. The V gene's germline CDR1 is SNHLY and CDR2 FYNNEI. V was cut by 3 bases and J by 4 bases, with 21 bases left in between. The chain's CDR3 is CASSDLRWTGRGTEAFF. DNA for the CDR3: TGTGCCAGCAGTGATCTTCGGTGGACTGGTCGGGGCACTGAAGCTTTCTTT.

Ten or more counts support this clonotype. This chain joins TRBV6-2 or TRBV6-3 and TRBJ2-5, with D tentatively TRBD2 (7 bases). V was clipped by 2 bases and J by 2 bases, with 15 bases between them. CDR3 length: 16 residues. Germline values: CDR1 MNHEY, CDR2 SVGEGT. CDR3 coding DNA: TGTGCCAGCAGTTACGTCGGCGGGGGCTTTCAAGAGACCCAGTACTTC. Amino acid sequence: CASSYVGGGFQETQYF.

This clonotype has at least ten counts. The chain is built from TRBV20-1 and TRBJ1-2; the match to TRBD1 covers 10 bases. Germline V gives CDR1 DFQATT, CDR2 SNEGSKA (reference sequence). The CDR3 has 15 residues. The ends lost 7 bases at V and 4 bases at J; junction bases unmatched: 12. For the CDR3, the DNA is TGCAGTGGGTTGACCCCGGGACAGGGGATCTATGGCTACACCTTC. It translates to CSGLTPGQGIYGYTF.